The 9 T cell receptor beta chains below were found in one sample sequenced in a study of shared clonotypes between healthy human individuals (dated by TCRdb to the early 2020s). Library prep was done by the immunoSEQ multiplex PCR assay. TCRdb stores this immuneACCESS table with in-frame sequences only. Part of the clones is absent; in the studies checked, under half of the shortfall reflects unresolved V genes, and no reason is known for the rest. In this sample the table shows some 2,500,000 clones, 80% to 95% of which occur a single time. Approximately 0.39% of the sample rests with the top ten. What was sequenced was naive CD4+ T cells from PBMCs. Explained via the paper, the cell subset or site label denotes: CD45RA+ positively selected. The receptors come from a man aged 18 to 29 in good health. Some clones in this sample may be carry-over from other donors' samples.

The V call is TRBV5-1, the J call TRBJ2-1, with 13 bases aligning to TRBD2. The germline V gene encodes CDR1 SGHRS and CDR2 YFSETQ. The CDR3 is 17 residues long. J lost 3 bases, V lost 3 bases, and 6 bases had no gene match. The CDR3 region is CASSSRTSGSVYNEQFF. In DNA, the CDR3 is TGCGCCAGCAGCTCGAGGACTAGCGGGAGTGTCTACAATGAGCAGTTCTTC.

This chain joins TRBV4-1 and TRBJ2-3; TRBD1 might be the D (5 bases). CDR3 size: 14 residues. V was pared by 2 bases and J by 6 bases, with 12 bases between. Looked up from germline, CDR1 is MGHRA and CDR2 is YSYEKL. The CDR3 sequence: CASSQPPRADTQYF. The CDR3 DNA follows: TGCGCCAGCAGCCAACCCCCCAGGGCCGATACGCAGTATTTT.

The chain couples TRBV7-9 to TRBJ1-1; 8 positions match TRBD1. This CDR3 is built from 19 residues. Germline CDR1 and CDR2: SEHNR and FQNEAQ (reference sequence). Trimming took 1 base from V and 4 from J; bases not matched to a gene: 17. The CDR3 DNA reads TGTGCCAGCAGCTTAGTCCAGGGGGCCTCTGCTTGGGAAACCACTGAAGCTTTCTTT. It is translated as CASSLVQGASAWETTEAFF.

The CDR3 is CASSGLIRADTQYF. The DNA of the CDR3 is TGTGCCAGTAGTGGGCTTATCAGGGCAGATACGCAGTATTTT. The chain carries TRBV19 and TRBJ2-3, with D possibly matching TRBD1 (5 bases). The V end was cut by 5 bases, the J end by 4 bases, with 13 bases between. The CDR3 length is 14 residues. Germline values: CDR1 LNHDA, CDR2 SQIVND (reference sequence).

This clone was detected only a few times. An end of the junction does not agree with germline; a read error may underlie this. The chain is built from TRBV7-9 and TRBJ1-1, with D perhaps TRBD1 (5 bases). This CDR3 contains 12 residues. In germline, CDR1 is SEHNR, CDR2 FQNEAQ (reference sequence). CDR3 sequence: CASSQTGRTTFW. The CDR3 nucleotides read TGTGCCAGCAGCCAGACGGGACGGACTACCTTTTGG.

V and J are TRBV7-3 and TRBJ2-5; 7 positions match TRBD2. Germline V lookup: CDR1 SGHTA, CDR2 FQGTGA. This CDR3 is 14 amino acids long. The trim removed 6 bases at V and 5 bases at J, leaving 9 bases unmatched. CDR3 region: CASSLGGAYETQYF. The CDR3 DNA is TGTGCCAGCAGTTTGGGAGGGGCGTACGAGACCCAGTACTTC. Together with reference TRBV7-3 and TRBJ2-5, the CDR3 gives the full variable domain: GAGVSQTPSNKVTEKGKYVELRCDPISGHTALYWYRQSLGQGPEFLIYFQGTGAADDSGLPNDRFFAVRPEGSVSTLKIQRTERGDSAVYLCASSLGGAYETQYFGPGTRLLVL.

About this clone itself: The identical CDR3 is also encoded by other nucleotide sequences in the sample. The V gene is TRBV29-1, the J gene TRBJ1-1; D perhaps matches TRBD1 (5 bases). CDR1 is SQVTM and CDR2 is ANQGSEA in the germline V gene. The germline V and J ends were trimmed by 6 bases and 0 bases, with 11 bases remaining between them. This CDR3 has 13 amino acids. The CDR3 nucleotides read TGCAGCGTGCAGGGCCCCATGAACACTGAAGCTTTCTTT. It encodes CSVQGPMNTEAFF.

V is TRBV9 and J is TRBJ2-1; 11 bases map to TRBD2. This CDR3 region has 17 residues. V dropped 4 bases and J dropped 4; count of bases not matched to a gene: 10. The germline V gene encodes CDR1 SGDLS and CDR2 YYNGEE. The CDR3 region is CASSSAAGTSGYNEQFF. In DNA form, the CDR3 reads TGTGCCAGCAGCTCCGCCGCCGGGACTAGCGGTTACAATGAGCAGTTCTTC.

V gene TRBV5-5 combines with J gene TRBJ1-5, with TRBD1 identical over 9 bases. The germline CDR1 and CDR2 sequences are SGHKS and YYEKEE (reference sequence). The V segment lost 4 bases and the J segment 4 bases; nucleotides outside the gene matches: 3. The CDR3 length is 14 residues. CDR3 nucleotides: TGTGCCAGCAGCGGGGGGACAGGGAATCAGCCCCAGCATTTT. This encodes CASSGGTGNQPQHF.